This TCR beta chain was sequenced for a study of immune cell composition in non-small cell lung cancer (TCRdb year 2017). Turning to the overall study: Histologic subtype, mainly lung adenocarcinoma or squamous cell carcinoma, was assigned on the basis of H&E together with p63, CK5, Napsin A and TTF-1 immunohistochemistry. TCR-beta sequencing (Adaptive Biotechnologies) was performed on roughly 35 paired NSCLC tumour and non-adjacent lung specimens plus 26 tumour-only specimens. Supplementary cohort #1 consisted of 9 to 11 lung adenocarcinoma cases with paired tumour/lung TCR-beta sequencing and with TIL populations generated to assess tumour reactivity. A few tumour specimens that had TCR-beta data belonged to rare histological subtypes and were left out of the subtype comparisons. Study-wide findings and limitations: The reactivity cohort was only approximately 9 cases, and tumour-reactive clones were not shown to share sequences with the dominant in vivo tumour-associated clones. Across around nine adenocarcinoma cases, TIL tumour reactivity correlated strongly with maximal tumour-associated clone frequency but not with overall clonality. No significant correlation was found between smoking pack-years and tumour TCR-beta clonality. Tumour-associated clones >0.5% occurred in nearly half of NSCLC cases: about 33% of adenocarcinomas versus around 79% of squamous carcinomas.

Normal lung samples came from the same patient and were non-adjacent lung tissue collected as far from the tumour as possible, with a minimum distance of 3 cm. Frozen aliquots of unsorted single-cell suspensions were used for genomic DNA extraction with the QIAamp DNA kit. Tissues arrived within 2 hours of resection and were immediately processed into single-cell suspensions. Tissue was mechanically dissociated and enzymatically digested with DNase I, collagenase I and hyaluronidase for roughly 28 minutes at 37 °C, then filtered and RBC-lysed. TCR-beta CDR3 regions were amplified from genomic DNA by a two-step multiplex PCR, with the second step adding Illumina-compatible adaptors. TCR-beta immunosequencing was carried out on an Illumina platform through the commercial immunoSEQ service. As for the original processing: Repertoires were summarised by productive clonality and by Top 10 Clones, defined as the percentage of T-cell templates derived from the ten most frequent sequences. Values of productive clonality ranged from 0 to 1, with a monoclonal population indicated by a value of 1. Tumour-associated clones were defined as sequences comprising at least 0.1% of tumour T-cell templates but absent from matched non-adjacent lung, identified via log10 scatter plots. Student's t-tests were used for two-group comparisons, ANOVA for comparisons across stages, and linear regression for relationships, with analyses done in GraphPad Prism7 and R. This immuneACCESS table, as held by TCRdb, lists in-frame sequences with V and J called but not all clones. Of the missing ones, under half trace to an unresolved V gene in checked studies; the others have no known cause. D and trimming were read from the DNA, whereas the V and J calls and clone size are those reported in that table. This sample is represented by more than 6,500 clones; less than 80% of them were singletons. The leading ten clones occupy about 10% of the sample.

V lost 0 bases and J lost 6 bases, and the count of bases not matched to a germline gene is 3. From the cysteine through the phenylalanine, the CDR3 covers 15 amino acids. The CDR3 DNA has 45 bases and is translated from base 1. From the germline V gene (reference sequence), CDR1 is LNHDA and CDR2 is SQIVND. In this sample, this clone turned up a few times. Its antigen remains undetermined. The record has no base qualities; no much larger clone is one base away. This receptor was taken from a human donor with non-small cell lung cancer. The chain links TRBV19 with TRBJ1-5; TRBD1 aligns with 9 central bases. Sequencing was performed on non-adjacent lung tissue. This receptor has the CDR3 CASSIEQGAGQPQHF. In nucleotides, the sequence is TGTGCCAGTAGTATAGAACAGGGGGCAGGTCAGCCCCAGCATTTT.